This TCR beta chain is from a study of T cell responses to AZD1222 COVID-19 vaccine. General study findings and limits: Repertoires were collected only later (after the peak T cell response had occurred).

As regards this clone: Its specificity is unknown.

TCRdb keeps only in-frame clones here, not all; method: immunoSEQ multiplex PCR. The sample carries 80,000 to 100,000 clones, just under 90% recorded once. J gave up 4 bases and V 5 bases, and 12 bases lay outside the gene matches. Germline V CDR1 and CDR2: MNHNY, SVGAGI (reference sequence). The CDR3 has 16 amino acids. The material was peripheral blood, obtained on day 0 of MenACWY control vaccination. The chain joins TRBV6-6 to TRBJ2-5; 8 bases are shared with TRBD1. This sequence was found in an adult in good health. The CDR3, as DNA: TGTGCCAGCAGTCGAGGGACAGGTCGTTGGGGAGAGACCCAGTACTTC. Translated, it gives CASSRGTGRWGETQYF.